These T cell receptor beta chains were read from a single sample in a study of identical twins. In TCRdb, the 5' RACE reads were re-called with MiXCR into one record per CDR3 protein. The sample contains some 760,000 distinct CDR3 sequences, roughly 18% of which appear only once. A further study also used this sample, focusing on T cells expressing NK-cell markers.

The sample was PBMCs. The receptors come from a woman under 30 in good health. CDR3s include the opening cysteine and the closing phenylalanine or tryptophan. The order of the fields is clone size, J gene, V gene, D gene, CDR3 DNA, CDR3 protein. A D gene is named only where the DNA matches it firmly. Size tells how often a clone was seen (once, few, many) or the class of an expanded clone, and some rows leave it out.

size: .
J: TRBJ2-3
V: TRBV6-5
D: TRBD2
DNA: TGTGCCAGCACTTCCCCTAGCGGGAGGGATACGCAGTATTTT
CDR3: CASTSPSGRDTQYF

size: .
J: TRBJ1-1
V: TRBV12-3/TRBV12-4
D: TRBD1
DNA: TGTGCCAGCAGAGCGGGACAGGGGTTCTCTGAAGCTTTCTTT
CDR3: CASRAGQGFSEAFF

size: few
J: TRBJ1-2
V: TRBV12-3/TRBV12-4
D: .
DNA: TGTGCCAGCAGTTTAAAACCCAGGGCAGAAATCGGCGGCTACACCTTC
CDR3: CASSLKPRAEIGGYTF

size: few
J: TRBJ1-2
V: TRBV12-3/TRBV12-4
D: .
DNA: TGTGCCAGCAGCACCCGTGCAGGGCTCGGCTACACCTTC
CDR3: CASSTRAGLGYTF

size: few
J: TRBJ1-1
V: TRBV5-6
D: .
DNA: TGTGCCAGCAGCCCCTTAGGGGGAGGCACTGAAGCTTTCTTT
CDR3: CASSPLGGGTEAFF

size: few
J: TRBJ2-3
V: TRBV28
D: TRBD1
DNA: TGTGCCAGCAGTTTTCTAGGGACAGGGAACTCCCTAGCGGCGCAGTATTTT
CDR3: CASSFLGTGNSLAAQYF

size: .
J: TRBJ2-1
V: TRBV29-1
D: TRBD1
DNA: TGCAGCGTTGCGGGGCCTGGGGACAGGGGCACAAATGAGCAGTTCTTC
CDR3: CSVAGPGDRGTNEQFF

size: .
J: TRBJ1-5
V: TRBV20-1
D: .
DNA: TGCAGTGCTAGAGATCGCCAGGGCTATCAGCCCCAGCATTTT
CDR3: CSARDRQGYQPQHF

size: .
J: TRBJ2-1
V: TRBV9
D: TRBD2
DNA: TGTGCCAGCAGCGGAGCGGGACCCCCGCGGGGCTCCTACAATGAGCAGTTCTTC
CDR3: CASSGAGPPRGSYNEQFF

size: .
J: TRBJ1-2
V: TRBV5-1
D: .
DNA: TGCGCCAGCTCCACACGGGGCCCCCCTAACTATGGCTACACCTTC
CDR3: CASSTRGPPNYGYTF

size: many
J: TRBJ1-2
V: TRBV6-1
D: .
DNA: TGTGCCAGCAGCCCTGGGACAAAGGGTGGCTATGGCTACACCTTC
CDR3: CASSPGTKGGYGYTF

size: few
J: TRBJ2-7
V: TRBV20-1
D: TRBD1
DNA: TGCAGTGCTATCTCCGGGACAGGGACGGGCGAGCAGTACTTC
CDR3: CSAISGTGTGEQYF

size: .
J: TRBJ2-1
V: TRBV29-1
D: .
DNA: TGCAGCGTTGAAGATCAGGGGGATCCGGGACTCCCTGTAAATGAGCAGTTCTTC
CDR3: CSVEDQGDPGLPVNEQFF

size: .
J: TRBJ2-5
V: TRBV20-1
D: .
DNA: TGCAGTGCCGGGACAGCTCTCGGGAGGGGAGAGACCCAGTACTTC
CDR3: CSAGTALGRGETQYF

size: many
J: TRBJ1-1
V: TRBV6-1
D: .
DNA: TGTGCCAGCAGACCTCTTCGGGGGCGGCTGAACACTGAAGCTTTCTTT
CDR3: CASRPLRGRLNTEAFF

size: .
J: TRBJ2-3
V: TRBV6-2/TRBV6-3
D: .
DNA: TGTGCCAGCACCCCGCTAACACCGGGAGTTGGAGATACGCAGTATTTT
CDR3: CASTPLTPGVGDTQYF

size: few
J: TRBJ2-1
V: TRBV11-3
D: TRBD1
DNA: TGTGCCAGCAGCTTAGACGCTCACAGGGGCAATGAGCAGTTCTTC
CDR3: CASSLDAHRGNEQFF

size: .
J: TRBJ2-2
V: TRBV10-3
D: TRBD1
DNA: TGTGCCATCAGTTCGGACAGGGAGATCACCGGGGAGCTGTTTTTT
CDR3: CAISSDREITGELFF

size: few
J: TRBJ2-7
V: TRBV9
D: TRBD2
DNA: TGTGCCAGCAGCGGTCCCGGGACTAGCGGCGCCTACGAGCAGTACTTC
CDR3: CASSGPGTSGAYEQYF

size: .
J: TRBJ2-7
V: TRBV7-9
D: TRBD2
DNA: TGTGCCAGCAGCACGGGACTAGACGTAAGCGACGAGCAGTACTTC
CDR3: CASSTGLDVSDEQYF

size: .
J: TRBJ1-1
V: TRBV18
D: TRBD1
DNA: TGTGCCAGCCAGACAGGGCAAAGCACTGAAGCTTTCTTT
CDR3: CASQTGQSTEAFF

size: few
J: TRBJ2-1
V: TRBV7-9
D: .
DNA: TGTGCCAGCAGCGCTACACATCCAGGACGGAATGAGCAGTTCTTC
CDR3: CASSATHPGRNEQFF

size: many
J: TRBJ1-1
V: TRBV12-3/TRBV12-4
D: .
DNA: TGTGCCAGCAGTTCCCCGTACACTGAAGCTTTCTTT
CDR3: CASSSPYTEAFF

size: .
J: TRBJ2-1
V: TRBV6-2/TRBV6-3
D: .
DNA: TGTGCCAGCACAGGTCGAACCAATGAGCAGTTCTTC
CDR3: CASTGRTNEQFF

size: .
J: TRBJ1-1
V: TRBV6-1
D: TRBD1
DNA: TGTGCCAGCAATAAACAGGGGAACCTAGCTGAAGCTTTCTTT
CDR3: CASNKQGNLAEAFF

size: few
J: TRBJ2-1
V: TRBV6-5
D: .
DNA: TGTGCCAGCAGTTACTCAGGGGTTTGGAATGAGCAGTTCTTC
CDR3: CASSYSGVWNEQFF

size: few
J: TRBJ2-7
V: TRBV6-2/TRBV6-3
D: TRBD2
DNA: TGTGCCAGCAGGATAGCGGGAGCCGGAGAGCAGTACTTC
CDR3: CASRIAGAGEQYF

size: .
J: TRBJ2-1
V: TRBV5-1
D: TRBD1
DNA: TGCGCCAGCAGCAGGGGACAGTCTAGGAGCTCCTACAATGAGCAGTTCTTC
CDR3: CASSRGQSRSSYNEQFF

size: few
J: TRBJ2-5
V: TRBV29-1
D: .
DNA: TGCAGCAGTTGGGGGGGAACAGGGGGGCGCGGGGCGACCCAGTACTTC
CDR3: CSSWGGTGGRGATQYF

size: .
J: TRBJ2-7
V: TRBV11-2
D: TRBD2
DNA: TGTGCCAGCAGCTCCGGACTAGCGTCCTACGAGCAGTACTTC
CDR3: CASSSGLASYEQYF

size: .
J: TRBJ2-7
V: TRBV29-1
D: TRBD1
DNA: TGCAGCGTGCCGGGACAGGGGTATATCGAGCAGTACTTC
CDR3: CSVPGQGYIEQYF

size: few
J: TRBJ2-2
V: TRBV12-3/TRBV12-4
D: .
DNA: TGTGCCAGCAGTCCCTCGTGGGCCGGGGAGCTGTTTTTT
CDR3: CASSPSWAGELFF

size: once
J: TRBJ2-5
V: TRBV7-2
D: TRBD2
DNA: TGTGCCAGCAGCTTCCAGCGGGATGGGACCCAGTACTTC
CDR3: CASSFQRDGTQYF

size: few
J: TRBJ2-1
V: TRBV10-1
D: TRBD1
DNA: TGCGCCAGCAGTGAGACGGGGACAGCCCCCCTATTAGCTTACTACAATGAGCAGTTCTTC
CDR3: CASSETGTAPLLAYYNEQFF

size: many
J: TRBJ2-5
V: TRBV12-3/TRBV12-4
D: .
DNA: TGTGCCAGCAGTTTTAGGCGGGAGACCCAGTACTTC
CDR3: CASSFRRETQYF

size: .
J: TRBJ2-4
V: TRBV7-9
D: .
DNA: TGTGCCACCGCCGCCGGGGACAAGTTTACAAATACGGACTTC
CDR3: CATAAGDKFTNTDF

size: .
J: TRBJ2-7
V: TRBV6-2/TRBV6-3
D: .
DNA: TGTGCCAGCAGTTACCCACAGATCGAGCAGTACTTC
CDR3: CASSYPQIEQYF

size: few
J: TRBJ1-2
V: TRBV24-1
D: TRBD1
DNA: TGTGCCACCAGTGACCTGGACAGGAACTATGGCTACACCTTC
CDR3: CATSDLDRNYGYTF

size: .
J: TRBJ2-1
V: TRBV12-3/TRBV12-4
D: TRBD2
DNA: TGTGCCAGCAGTTTCGCTAGCGGGAGTAACAATGAGCAGTTCTTC
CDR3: CASSFASGSNNEQFF

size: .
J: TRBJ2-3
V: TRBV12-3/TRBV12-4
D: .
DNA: TGTGCCAGCGGGTTTAGCACAGATACGCAGTATTTT
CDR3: CASGFSTDTQYF

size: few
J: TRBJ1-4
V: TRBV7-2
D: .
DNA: TGTGCCAGCAGCGGAGAAAAACTGTTTTTT
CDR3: CASSGEKLFF

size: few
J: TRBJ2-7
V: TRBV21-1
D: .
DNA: TGTGCCAGCAGGACCCCCAGCGAGCAGTACTTC
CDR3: CASRTPSEQYF

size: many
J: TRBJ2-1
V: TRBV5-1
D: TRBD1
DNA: TGCGCCAGCAGCGGACAGGGGGCTAGCTCCTACAATGAGCAGTTCTTC
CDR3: CASSGQGASSYNEQFF

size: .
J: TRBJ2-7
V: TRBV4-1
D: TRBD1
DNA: TGCGCCAGCAGACATCCGGGACAGGGTAACGAGCAGTACTTC
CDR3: CASRHPGQGNEQYF

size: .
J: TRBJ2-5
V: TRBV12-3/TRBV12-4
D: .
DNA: TGTGCCAGCAGTCGGACTATAGCTAAGACCCAGTACTTC
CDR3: CASSRTIAKTQYF